This T cell receptor (beta chain) was sequenced during a study of T cell responses to AZD1222 COVID-19 vaccine. Notes on this clone: The antigen is not known.

TCRdb keeps only in-frame clones here, not all; method: immunoSEQ multiplex PCR. The sample yields some 150,000 clones, roughly 88% seen once. General study points: Reportedly, nearly half the spike-specific TCRs target unmutated variant regions. Only after the peak T cell response were repertoires sampled.

Germline loops: CDR1 MDHEN, CDR2 SYDVKM. J was trimmed by 6 bases and V by 0 bases; bases with no gene match: 5. This CDR3 is 14 amino acids long. The V gene is TRBV28, the J gene TRBJ2-7, with 7 bases matching TRBD2. The sample consisted of peripheral blood, taken 28 days after the second dose of the MenACWY control vaccine. The receptor was derived from an adult who received the MenACWY meningococcal vaccine as a control. CDR3 nucleotide sequence: TGTGCCAGCAGTTTATGGGGGAGGGCCGCCGAGCAGTACTTC. The encoded protein is CASSLWGRAAEQYF.